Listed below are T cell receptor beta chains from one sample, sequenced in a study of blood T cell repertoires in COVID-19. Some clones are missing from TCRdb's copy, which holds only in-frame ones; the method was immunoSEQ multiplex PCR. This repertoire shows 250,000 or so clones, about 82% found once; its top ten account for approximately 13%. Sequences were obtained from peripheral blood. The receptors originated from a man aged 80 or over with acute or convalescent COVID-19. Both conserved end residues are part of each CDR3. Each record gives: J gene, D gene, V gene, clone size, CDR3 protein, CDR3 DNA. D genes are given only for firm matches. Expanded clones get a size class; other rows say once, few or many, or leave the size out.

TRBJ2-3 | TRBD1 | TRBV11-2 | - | CASSPGQNQDTQYF | TGTGCCAGCAGCCCGGGACAGAACCAAGATACGCAGTATTTT
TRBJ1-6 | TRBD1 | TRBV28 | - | CASSPSTGLGSYNSPLHF | TGTGCCAGCAGTCCCTCGACAGGGTTGGGCTCCTATAATTCACCCCTCCACTTT
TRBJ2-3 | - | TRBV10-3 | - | CAISESTSSTDTQYF | TGTGCCATCAGTGAGTCAACTAGTAGCACAGATACGCAGTATTTT
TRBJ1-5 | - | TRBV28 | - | CASRKQDSNQPQHF | TGTGCCAGCAGAAAACAGGATAGCAATCAGCCCCAGCATTTT
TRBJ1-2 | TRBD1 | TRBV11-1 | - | CASSPGQEYGYTF | TGTGCCAGCAGCCCGGGACAGGAGTATGGCTACACCTTC
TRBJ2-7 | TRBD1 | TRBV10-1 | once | CASSGQGPQSGYYEQYF | TGCGCCAGCAGTGGACAGGGACCCCAATCGGGATACTACGAGCAGTACTTC
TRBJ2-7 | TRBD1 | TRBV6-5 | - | CASSYRDRGRYEQYF | TGTGCCAGCAGTTACCGGGACAGGGGCCGCTACGAGCAGTACTTC
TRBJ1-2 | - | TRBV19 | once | CASSIVGGGHDYGYTF | TGTGCCAGTAGTATAGTCGGAGGAGGGCACGACTATGGCTACACCTTC
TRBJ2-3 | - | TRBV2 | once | CASSPRQTTDTQYF | TGTGCCAGCAGCCCCCGACAGACCACAGATACGCAGTATTTT
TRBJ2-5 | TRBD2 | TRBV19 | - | CASSIGGGKETQYF | TGTGCCAGTAGTATAGGGGGAGGGAAAGAGACCCAGTACTTC
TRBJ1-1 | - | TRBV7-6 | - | CASSQGRNTEAFF | TGTGCCAGCAGCCAGGGGAGGAACACTGAAGCTTTCTTT
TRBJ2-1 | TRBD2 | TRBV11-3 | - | CASSPGGNEQFF | TGTGCCAGCAGCCCCGGGGGGAATGAGCAGTTCTTC
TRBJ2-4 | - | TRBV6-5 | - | CASSIGQQGNIQYF | TGTGCCAGCAGTATTGGACAGCAGGGAAACATTCAGTACTTC
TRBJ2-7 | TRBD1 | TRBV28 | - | CASISAGGTYEQYF | TGTGCCAGCATCTCGGCAGGGGGAACCTACGAGCAGTACTTC
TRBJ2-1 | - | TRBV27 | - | CASTRPGAYNEQFF | TGTGCCAGCACCCGACCGGGGGCCTACAATGAGCAGTTCTTC
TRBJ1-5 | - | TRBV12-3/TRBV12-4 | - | CASSRDILKPQHF | TGTGCCAGCAGTCGGGACATTTTAAAGCCCCAGCATTTT
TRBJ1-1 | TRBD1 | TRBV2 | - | CASSRRTGFTEAFF | TGTGCCAGCAGTCGTAGGACAGGGTTCACTGAAGCTTTCTTT
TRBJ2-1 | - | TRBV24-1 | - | CATSALRSSYNEQFF | TGTGCCACCAGTGCCCTACGGAGCTCCTACAATGAGCAGTTCTTC
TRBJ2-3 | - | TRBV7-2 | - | CASSFRGTDTQYF | TGTGCCAGCAGCTTCCGGGGCACAGATACGCAGTATTTT
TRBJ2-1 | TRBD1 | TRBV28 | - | CASSSPQGEDEQFF | TGTGCCAGCAGTTCCCCCCAGGGGGAAGATGAGCAGTTCTTC
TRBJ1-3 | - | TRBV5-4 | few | CASSLGGQPPSGNTIYF | TGTGCCAGCAGCTTAGGAGGACAGCCACCTTCTGGAAACACCATATATTTT
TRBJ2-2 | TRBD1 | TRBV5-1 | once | CATPREQGANTGELFF | TGCGCCACCCCGAGGGAACAGGGGGCGAACACCGGGGAGCTGTTTTTT